This T cell receptor (beta chain) was sequenced for a study of cytomegalovirus exposure and HLA in healthy donors. Study background: As released early, the data held 70 million to 100 million unique TCRs from HLA-typed donors. Study-wide points: Most TCR beta V segments were productive about 90% or about 30% of the time in an earlier analysis. A missense DCLRE1C variant was associated with V- and J-gene trimming of TCR beta chains in a later analysis, and an independent cohort replicated the association.

The study ran its PCR with 60 Vbeta and 13 Jbeta primers. Sequencing was performed with immunoSEQ multiplex PCR; in TCRdb, only in-frame clones are kept and a portion is missing. The repertoire holds approximately 170,000 clones, with over 80% as singletons. On this clone itself: What it binds is unknown.

Germline V gives CDR1 SEHNR, CDR2 FQNEAQ (reference sequence). Trimming took 1 base from V and 2 from J, leaving 9 bases between them. The CDR3 runs 14 residues. The sequenced material came from PBMCs. The chain is built from TRBV7-9 and TRBJ2-7; the D is unclear. This sequence originates from a boy aged 2 to 10 in good health and CMV-seronegative. This chain's CDR3 is CASSLGASTYEQYF. CDR3 coding DNA: TGTGCCAGCAGCTTAGGAGCTTCCACCTACGAGCAGTACTTC.